The rows below give T cell receptor beta chains drawn from one sample of a study of blood T cell repertoires in COVID-19. Sequenced by immunoSEQ multiplex PCR; TCRdb stores in-frame clones only, minus some. The sample holds some 270,000 clones, approximately 81% seen once. Sequenced: PBMCs or T cells enriched from blood (not recorded which). The receptors derive from a woman between 45 and 65 years old who had been exposed to COVID-19. Both conserved end residues are part of each CDR3. A D gene is named only where the DNA matches it firmly.

v_gene	j_gene	d_gene	CDR3aa
TRBV7-9	TRBJ2-5	TRBD2	CASSPPSGVTGETQYF
TRBV2	TRBJ1-1	TRBD1	CASSTGAINTEAFF
TRBV19	TRBJ2-5	TRBD1	CASSTRQGAGETQYF
TRBV6-6	TRBJ1-2	TRBD1	CASSYLQGYGYTF
TRBV27	TRBJ2-3	NA	CASSTRDTQYF
TRBV6-2/TRBV6-3	TRBJ2-5	NA	CASSWGPVGETQYF
TRBV7-9	TRBJ2-7	NA	CASSPSDWEVTYEQYF
TRBV10-3	TRBJ2-1	TRBD1	CAISGGQGAVYEQFF
TRBV10-1	TRBJ1-1	NA	CASSESSWNPQGSAEAFF
TRBV18	TRBJ2-5	NA	CASSAGPREETQYF
TRBV5-1	TRBJ1-1	NA	CASSSSGSDTEAFF
TRBV15	TRBJ2-3	NA	CATSLRRTARTDTQYF
TRBV19	TRBJ1-6	NA	CASSINQASPLHF
TRBV10-3	TRBJ2-7	NA	CAIRDLAYEQYF
TRBV10-2	TRBJ2-1	TRBD2	CASSSQQLAGSYNEQFF
TRBV11-3	TRBJ2-7	NA	CASSLDSSRGEQYF
TRBV29-1	TRBJ1-4	TRBD1	CSVDPGTGGEKLFF
TRBV5-1	TRBJ2-7	TRBD2	CASSLAPSGGDEQYF
TRBV27	TRBJ1-2	NA	CASSLSSEIINYGYTF
TRBV5-1	TRBJ1-3	NA	CASSFGLGNTIYF
TRBV20-1	TRBJ1-2	NA	CSAPQGNGYTF
TRBV21-1	TRBJ2-3	NA	CASSSHPMGGGNTDTQYF
TRBV6-5	TRBJ1-4	TRBD1	CASKPGTGAEKLFF
TRBV7-9	TRBJ1-4	TRBD1	CASSLGRTGLNEKLFF
TRBV15	TRBJ1-5	TRBD1	CATSREGTGIQPQHF
TRBV28	TRBJ2-1	NA	CASSFWGGVGSYNEQFF
TRBV5-1	TRBJ2-1	TRBD2	CASSSGTSGPYNEQFF
TRBV7-2	TRBJ2-3	NA	CASSRRYTDTQYF
TRBV15	TRBJ2-3	TRBD1	CATSRGTGRTDTQYF
TRBV29-1	TRBJ1-3	NA	CSVEGGPGNTIYF
TRBV3-1/TRBV3-2	TRBJ2-5	TRBD1	CASTPQDRGQETQYF
TRBV29-1	TRBJ1-4	TRBD1	CSASRQGAREKLFF
TRBV9	TRBJ1-2	TRBD1	CASSGQGASYYGYTF
TRBV11-2	TRBJ1-1	NA	CASSFTQETEAFF
TRBV30	TRBJ1-2	NA	CAWSVGGQHGYTF
TRBV24-1	TRBJ2-3	NA	CATSDFGGSTDTQYF
TRBV28	TRBJ1-2	NA	CASRWSGSNYGYTF
TRBV5-6	TRBJ2-7	TRBD2	CASSPGGGSYEQYF
TRBV4-3	TRBJ1-6	NA	CASSLASGPSYNSPLHF
TRBV19	TRBJ2-7	TRBD1	CASSLGTDRYEQYF
TRBV7-2	TRBJ1-1	NA	CASSLASQGWGNTEAFF
TRBV6-5	TRBJ2-2	NA	CASQGHLNTGELFF
TRBV12-3/TRBV12-4	TRBJ1-2	TRBD1	CASSSGTVYGYTF
TRBV25-1	TRBJ1-4	NA	CASSDGGYREKLFF
TRBV6-2/TRBV6-3	TRBJ2-1	TRBD1	CASSFTGGSVDEQFF
TRBV25-1	TRBJ1-1	TRBD1	CASRDRENTEAFF
TRBV3-1/TRBV3-2	TRBJ1-6	TRBD1	CASSQLTGGNSPLHF
TRBV6-6	TRBJ1-3	NA	CASSAAGPDAGNTIYF